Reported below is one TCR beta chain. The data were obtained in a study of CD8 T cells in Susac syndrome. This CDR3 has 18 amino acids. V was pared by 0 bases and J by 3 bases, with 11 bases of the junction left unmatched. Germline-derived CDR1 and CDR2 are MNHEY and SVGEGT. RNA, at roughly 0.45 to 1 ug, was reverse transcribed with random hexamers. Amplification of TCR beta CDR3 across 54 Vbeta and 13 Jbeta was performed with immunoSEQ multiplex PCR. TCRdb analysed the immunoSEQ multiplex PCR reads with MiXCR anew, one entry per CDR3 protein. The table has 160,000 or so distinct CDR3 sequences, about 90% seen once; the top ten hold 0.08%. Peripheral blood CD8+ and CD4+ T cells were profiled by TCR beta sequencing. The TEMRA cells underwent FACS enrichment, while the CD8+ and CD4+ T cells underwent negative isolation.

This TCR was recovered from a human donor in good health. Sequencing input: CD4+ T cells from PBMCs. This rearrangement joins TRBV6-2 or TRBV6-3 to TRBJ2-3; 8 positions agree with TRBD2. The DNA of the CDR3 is TGTGCCAGCAGTTACTCTCGGGTAGCGGGGCCTGGAACAGATACGCAGTATTTT. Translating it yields CASSYSRVAGPGTDTQYF.